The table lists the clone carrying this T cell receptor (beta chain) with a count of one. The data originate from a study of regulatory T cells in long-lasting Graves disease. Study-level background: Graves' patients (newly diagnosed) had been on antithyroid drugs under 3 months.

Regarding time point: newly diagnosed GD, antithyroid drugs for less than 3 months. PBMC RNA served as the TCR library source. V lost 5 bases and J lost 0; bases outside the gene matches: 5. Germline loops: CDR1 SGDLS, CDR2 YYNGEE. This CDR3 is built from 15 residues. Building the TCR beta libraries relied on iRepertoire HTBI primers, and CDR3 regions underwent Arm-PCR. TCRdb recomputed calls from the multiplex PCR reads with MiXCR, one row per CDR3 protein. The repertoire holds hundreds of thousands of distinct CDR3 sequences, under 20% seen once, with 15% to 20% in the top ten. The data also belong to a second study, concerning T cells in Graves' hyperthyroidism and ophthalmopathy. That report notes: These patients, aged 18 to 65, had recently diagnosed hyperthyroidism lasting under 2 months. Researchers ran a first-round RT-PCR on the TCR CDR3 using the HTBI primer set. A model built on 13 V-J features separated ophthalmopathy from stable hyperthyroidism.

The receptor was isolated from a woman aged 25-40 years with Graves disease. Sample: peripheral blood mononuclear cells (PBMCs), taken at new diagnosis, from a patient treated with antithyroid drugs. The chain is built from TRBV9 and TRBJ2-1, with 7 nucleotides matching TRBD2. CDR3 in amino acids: CASSGGGTSYNEQFF. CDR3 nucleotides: TGTGCCAGCAGTGGGGGGGGGACCTCCTACAATGAGCAGTTCTTC.